This T cell receptor beta chain was recovered during a study of blood T cell repertoires in COVID-19. The wider study: Collection of acute and convalescent COVID-19 samples took place in the United States, Italy and Spain. T cells, B-cell-depleted T cells, or PBMCs supplied cDNA or gDNA.

Per the original data handling: Estimation of nucleated cell counts relied on the amplification of reference gene primers. TCRdb's table, derived via immunoSEQ multiplex PCR, lists solely in-frame clones and lacks some. The V and J calls and the clone size are those of that table, but D and trimming were determined from the DNA. The table includes nearly 200,000 clones, around four fifths detected once. The ends lost 3 bases at V and 4 bases at J; junction bases unmatched: 7. Germline assignment: CDR1 DFQATT and CDR2 SNEGSKA (reference sequence). The CDR3 consists of 15 residues. The receptor's source is a human donor in a cohort sampled during active COVID-19. This chain joins TRBV20-1 and TRBJ2-2; 8 bases match TRBD2. Sequenced input: peripheral blood. In DNA, the CDR3 is TGCAGTGCTAGTTCGACCGGGACTAGCACCGGGGAGCTGTTTTTT. Its translation is CSASSTGTSTGELFF.